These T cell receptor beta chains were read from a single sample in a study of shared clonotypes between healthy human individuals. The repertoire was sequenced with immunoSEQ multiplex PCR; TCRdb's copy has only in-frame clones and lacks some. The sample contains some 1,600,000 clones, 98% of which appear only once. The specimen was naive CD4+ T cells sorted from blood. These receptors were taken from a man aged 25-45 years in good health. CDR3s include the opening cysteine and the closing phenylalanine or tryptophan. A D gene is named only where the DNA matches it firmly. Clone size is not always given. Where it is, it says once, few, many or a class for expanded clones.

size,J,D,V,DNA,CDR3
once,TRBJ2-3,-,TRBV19,TGTGCCAGTAGTAAGGGCAGAACAGATACGCAGTATTTT,CASSKGRTDTQYF
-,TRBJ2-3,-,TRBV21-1,TGTGCCAGGGTAGGGGGACTAGCGGTAAAGACTAGCACAGATACGCAGTATTTT,CARVGGLAVKTSTDTQYF
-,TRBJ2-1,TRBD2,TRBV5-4,TGTGCCAGCAGCCCGGGGGGAGGGTCCTACAATGAGCAGTTCTTC,CASSPGGGSYNEQFF
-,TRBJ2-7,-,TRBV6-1,TGTGCCAGCAGTGATCAGGGTAGCTCCTACGAGCAGTACTTC,CASSDQGSSYEQYF
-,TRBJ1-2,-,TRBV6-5,TGTGCCAGCAGTTACTCGGACCGACGCGGAGGCTACACCTTC,CASSYSDRRGGYTF
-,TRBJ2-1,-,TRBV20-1,TGCAGTGCCGCTCTCCTAGTCCGGTTCTTC,CSAALLVRFF
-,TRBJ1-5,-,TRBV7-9,TGTGCCAGCAGCCCAAGCACAGGGAATCAGCCCCAGCATTTT,CASSPSTGNQPQHF
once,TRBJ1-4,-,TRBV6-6,TGTGCCAGCAAGAGCCCGCACGGGGTTGAAAAACTGTTTTTT,CASKSPHGVEKLFF
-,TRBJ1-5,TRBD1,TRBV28,TGTGCCAGCAGCCGGCGACAGGGTACGAATCAGCCCCAGCATTTT,CASSRRQGTNQPQHF
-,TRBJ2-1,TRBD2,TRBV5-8,TGTGCCAGCAGCTTGGGACTAGCGGGAGTTATTGAGCAGTTCTTC,CASSLGLAGVIEQFF
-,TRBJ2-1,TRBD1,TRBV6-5,TGTGCCAGCAGTTCCAGCCCTGGGACAGGGTATGATGAGCAGTTCTTC,CASSSSPGTGYDEQFF
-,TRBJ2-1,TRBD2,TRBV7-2,TGTGCCAGCAGCTCAGGACTAGTTTACAATGAGCAGTTCTTC,CASSSGLVYNEQFF
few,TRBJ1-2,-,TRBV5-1,TGCGCCAGCAGCTTGGGGGGCGGCTATGGCTACACCTTC,CASSLGGGYGYTF
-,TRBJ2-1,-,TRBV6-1,TGTGCCAGCAGTGGAATGGTCGGGGCGATGATGGAGTTCTTC,CASSGMVGAMMEFF
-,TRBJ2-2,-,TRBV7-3,TGTGCCAGCAGCTTAACAGAGGGCCCGGGGGAGCTGTTTTTT,CASSLTEGPGELFF
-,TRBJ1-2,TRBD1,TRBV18,TGTGCCAGCTCACCAGAACAGGGGGCTAACTATGGCTACACCTTC,CASSPEQGANYGYTF
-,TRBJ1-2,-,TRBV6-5,TGTGCCAGCAGTTACTCGACGTTCAGGGGCTACACCTTC,CASSYSTFRGYTF
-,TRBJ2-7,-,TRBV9,TGTGCCAGCAGCGTAGCAGGGGCGGGCTACGAGCAGTACTTC,CASSVAGAGYEQYF
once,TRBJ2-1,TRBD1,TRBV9,TGTGCCAGCAGCGTCGCCGGGACAGGGGCCTACAATGAGCAGTTCTTC,CASSVAGTGAYNEQFF